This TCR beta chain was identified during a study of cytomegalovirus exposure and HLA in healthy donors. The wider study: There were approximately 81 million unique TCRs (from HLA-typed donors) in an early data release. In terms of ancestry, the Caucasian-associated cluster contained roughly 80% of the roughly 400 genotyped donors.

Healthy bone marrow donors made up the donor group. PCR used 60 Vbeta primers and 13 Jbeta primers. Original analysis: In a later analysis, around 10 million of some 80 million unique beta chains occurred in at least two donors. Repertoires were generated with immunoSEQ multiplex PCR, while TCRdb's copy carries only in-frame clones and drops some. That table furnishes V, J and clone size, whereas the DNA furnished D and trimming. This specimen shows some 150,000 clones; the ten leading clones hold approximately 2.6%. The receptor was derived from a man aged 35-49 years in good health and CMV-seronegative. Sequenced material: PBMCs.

As DNA, the CDR3 is TGTGCCAGCAGCGCGGACAGTCCCTACGAGCAGTACTTC. It encodes CASSADSPYEQYF. The chain joins TRBV5-4 to TRBJ2-7; D might be TRBD1 (6 bases). Germline lookup yields CDR1 SGHNT and CDR2 YYREEE (reference sequence). CDR3 length: 13 residues. V lost 4 bases and J 2 bases, leaving 10 bases between the germline ends.